Listed here are 6 T cell receptor beta chains from one sample, sequenced in a study of blood T cell repertoires in COVID-19. The protocol was immunoSEQ multiplex PCR, while the TCRdb copy is restricted to in-frame clones and leaves out a portion. The data show about 54,000 clones, with roughly 85% seen just once and about 13% held by the top ten. Specimen: peripheral blood. The receptors stem from a human donor in a cohort sampled during active COVID-19.

DNA of the CDR3: TGTGCCAGCAGTTTGTACAGGGACCAGCCCCAGCATTTT. Translating gives CASSLYRDQPQHF. J is TRBJ1-5 and V is TRBV6-5; a possible D gene is TRBD1 (6 bases). Germline CDR1 and CDR2: MNHEY and SVGAGI. V lost 4 bases, J lost 7 bases, and 11 bases lay in between. The CDR3 is made up of 13 amino acids.

J is TRBJ2-6 and V is TRBV4-1; TRBD1 might be the D (6 bases). Germline CDR1 is MGHRA and CDR2 is YSYEKL. Trimming pared 6 bases from V and 2 bases from J, leaving 20 bases between. The CDR3 spans 18 residues. The CDR3 sequence is CASRPTGKPKAGANVLTF. The CDR3 DNA follows: TGCGCCAGCAGGCCTACAGGGAAACCCAAGGCTGGGGCCAACGTCCTGACTTTC.

The count of this clone is one. The chain employs TRBV5-1 and TRBJ1-2, with 9 nucleotides matching TRBD1. Germline CDR1 SGHRS, CDR2 YFSETQ. The ends lost 4 bases at V and 0 bases at J; junction bases unmatched: 10. This CDR3 region has 17 residues. The CDR3 reads CASSAGTGTTTNYGYTF. The CDR3 DNA reads as TGCGCCAGCAGCGCCGGGACAGGGACTACTACTAACTATGGCTACACCTTC.

The chain recombines TRBV19 with TRBJ2-3, with TRBD2 identical over 13 bases. Germline assignment: CDR1 LNHDA and CDR2 SQIVND (reference sequence). The CDR3 has 17 residues. J lost 4 bases, V lost 6 bases, and 10 bases had no gene match. Here the CDR3 DNA reads TGTGCCAGTAGCACACTAGCGGGAGGGCCTAAGGCAGATACGCAGTATTTT. Its translation: CASSTLAGGPKADTQYF.

This chain joins TRBV5-4 and TRBJ2-4; TRBD1 is a possible D gene (6 bases). Trimming removed 0 bases at V and 3 bases at J, with 16 bases between. This CDR3 has 17 residues. In germline, CDR1 is SGHNT, CDR2 YYREEE (reference sequence). CDR3 region: CASSLGGQGPLKNIQYF. CDR3 coding DNA: TGTGCCAGCAGCTTGGGAGGTCAGGGGCCGCTCAAAAACATTCAGTACTTC. Filled out from reference TRBV5-4 and TRBJ2-4, the complete variable domain reads ETGVTQSPTHLIKTRGQQVTLRCSSQSGHNTVSWYQQALGQGPQFIFQYYREEENGRGNFPPRFSGLQFPNYSSELNVNALELDDSALYLCASSLGGQGPLKNIQYFGAGTRLSVL.

This clone was detected once. The chain employs TRBV28 and TRBJ1-1; D is undetermined. Germline CDR1 reads MDHEN; CDR2 reads SYDVKM. The V end lost 3 bases, the J end lost 2 bases, and 10 bases lay between the germline ends. This CDR3 comprises 14 residues. The CDR3 reads CASSLAASNTEAFF. DNA of the CDR3: TGTGCCAGCAGTTTGGCTGCCTCTAACACTGAAGCTTTCTTT.